This T cell receptor beta chain was profiled in a study of control samples from healthy donors and cancer patients. Sequenced by immunoSEQ multiplex PCR; TCRdb stores in-frame clones only, minus some. The sample shows around 77,000 clones, 80% to 95% of them seen only once. The CDR3 is made up of 13 amino acids. Germline CDR1 MDHEN, CDR2 SYDVKM. V gave up 2 bases and J gave up 7 bases, with 11 bases separating them. The chain couples TRBV28 to TRBJ1-2, with D tentatively TRBD1 (5 bases). The receptor's source is a woman aged 55-70 years in good health. The sequenced sample consisted of blood. The CDR3 loop is CASSLQAGSGYTF. The DNA of the CDR3 is TGTGCCAGCAGTTTACAGGCAGGGAGTGGCTACACCTTC.